This T cell receptor beta chain derives from a study of cytomegalovirus exposure and HLA in healthy donors. It was with 60 Vbeta and 13 Jbeta primers that the PCR ran. Libraries were prepared by immunoSEQ multiplex PCR; TCRdb keeps only in-frame clonotypes and omits some of them. This table holds around 97,000 clones, roughly 80% found once. Overall study results and limits: HLA allele associations emerged for fewer than 20,000 TCR beta sequences in a later analysis, at 0.05 false discovery rate. Productive status was seen about 87% or about 30% of the time for most TCR beta V segments in an earlier analysis. Rates of TCR association differed by HLA locus in a later analysis, with DRB1 highest and HLA-C lowest.

Comments on this clone: The antigen is unknown.

This TCR derives from a man in his fifties in good health and CMV-seropositive. Sequencing was done on a sample of PBMCs.

The CDR3 here is CASSDGLAASYEQYF. The CDR3 bases are TGTGCCAGCAGTGATGGACTAGCGGCATCCTACGAGCAGTACTTC. J is TRBJ2-7 and V is TRBV28; 10 positions match TRBD2. V was clipped by 5 bases and J by 1 base; unmatched bases: 5. The CDR3 spans 15 residues. In germline, CDR1 is MDHEN, CDR2 SYDVKM.